The present TCR beta chain was sequenced within a study of post-analysis software for immune sequencing data. A word on this clonotype: Antigen specificity is unknown.

Study findings and constraints: With TRBV5-6, TRBV5-1 and TRBV20-1 included, about 5 TRBV segments were more frequent in patients than in controls. Samples sharing a preparation batch grouped tightly together when assessed by F measure.

With V trimmed by 2 bases and J by 4 bases, 9 bases remained unmatched. Germline V gene sequence: CDR1 LNHNV, CDR2 YYDKDF (reference sequence). The CDR3 is made up of 16 amino acids. The TCR beta cDNA libraries carried unique molecular identifiers. TCRdb analysed the PCR reads with MiXCR anew, one entry per CDR3 protein. The table records 350,000 to 500,000 distinct CDR3 sequences, 39% of them present only once. Sequencing was performed on blood. The chain combines TRBV15 with TRBJ2-5; TRBD1 agrees at 8 bases. The sequence derives from a girl aged 2-10 years with multiple sclerosis. CDR3 loop: CATSRLTQGAGETQYF. Written as DNA, the CDR3 is TGTGCCACCAGCAGACTAACCCAGGGGGCCGGAGAGACCCAGTACTTC.